This passage covers 17 T cell receptor beta chains from one sample sequenced in a study of blood T cells in healthy people across ages. A second PCR of 7 to 11 cycles used a sample-barcoded 5' primer and a J-beta primer mix. TCRdb reprocessed the 5' RACE reads via MiXCR and lists one record per CDR3 protein. The sample contains 1 million or so distinct CDR3 sequences, approximately 26% of which appear only once. The same specimen was also included in a second study, on T cells of mothers and their children.

The specimen was blood. Source of these receptors: a girl aged 2-9 years in good health.

About this clonotype itself: This may stem from a read error, because a much larger clone lies one nucleotide away. The genes are TRBV6-5 and TRBJ1-1, with 7 bases that match TRBD1. Germline-derived CDR1 and CDR2 are MNHEY and SVGAGI. Trimming at V came to 7 bases and at J to 0 bases, leaving 5 bases not matched to a gene. The CDR3 loop spans 14 amino acids. The CDR3 reads CASNRQGLNTEAFF. CDR3 nucleotides: TGTGCCAGCAACCGACAGGGATTGAACACTGAAGCTTTCTTT.

V gene TRBV7-3 combines with J gene TRBJ2-6; 8 bases agree with TRBD2. CDR3 length: 17 residues. V dropped 2 bases and J dropped 1; count of bases not matched to a gene: 4. Germline lookup yields CDR1 SGHTA and CDR2 FQGTGA. CDR3 loop: CASSLFSGMSGANVLTF. In nucleotides, the CDR3 is TGTGCCAGCAGCTTATTTAGCGGGATGTCTGGGGCCAACGTCCTGACTTTC.

The chain links TRBV20-1 to TRBJ2-5; TRBD2 might be the D (7 bases). Gene TRBJ2-1 matches the end of the DNA better, so the J call may be wrong. The CDR3 length is 16 residues. Germline CDR1 is DFQATT and CDR2 is SNEGSKA (reference sequence). CDR3 sequence: CSARERGGGPYNEQFF. The DNA of the CDR3 is TGCAGTGCTAGAGAGCGAGGGGGAGGGCCCTACAATGAGCAGTTCTTC.

V is TRBV20-1 and J is TRBJ2-7; 7 bases agree with TRBD2. The CDR3 runs 15 residues. V was pared by 4 bases and J by 1 base, with 10 bases of the junction left unmatched. Per germline, CDR1 DFQATT and CDR2 SNEGSKA (reference sequence). DNA for the CDR3: TGCAGTGCTACATGGACCACTAGCGCATCCTACGAGCAGTACTTC. This translates into CSATWTTSASYEQYF.

The chain is built from TRBV12-3 or TRBV12-4 and TRBJ2-1; a weak D match, TRBD1 (6 bases). V was shortened by 2 bases and J by 7 bases, with 18 bases between the two germline ends. This CDR3 comprises 16 residues. The CDR3 DNA reads as TGTGCCAGCAGTTTAACTCTGGGGGCTTGCAGGAATGAGCAGTTCTTC. Encoded protein: CASSLTLGACRNEQFF.

This clonotype was counted a few times. The chain employs TRBV7-9 and TRBJ2-5, with 7 bases that match TRBD1. Germline V gene data show CDR1 as SEHNR and CDR2 as FQNEAQ (reference sequence). The CDR3 covers 14 residues. The trim removed 8 bases at V and 1 base at J, leaving 7 bases unmatched. For the CDR3, the DNA is TGTGCCAGCGGTCGGACAGGAGTCCAAGAGACCCAGTACTTC. This encodes CASGRTGVQETQYF.

The chain couples TRBV5-1 to TRBJ2-7, with 9 bases fitting TRBD1. CDR1 and CDR2 (germline): SGHRS, YFSETQ. CDR3 length: 16 residues. Germline trimming cut 3 bases from V and 0 bases from J; bases unmatched to any gene: 7. The CDR3 nucleotides are TGCGCCAGCAGCTATTACAGGGGGCCCAGCTCCTACGAGCAGTACTTC. Translating it yields CASSYYRGPSSYEQYF.

J is TRBJ1-2 and V is TRBV14; 7 bases agree with TRBD1. Trimming removed 4 bases from V and 4 bases from J; junction bases left unmatched: 12. The CDR3 has 16 amino acids. The V gene's germline CDR1 is SGHDN and CDR2 FVKESK. The CDR3 bases are TGTGCCAGCAGCCTGGGGACAGAGGAGGCCATCTATGGCTACACCTTC. Residues: CASSLGTEEAIYGYTF.

Here the CDR3 reads CASSQERASYGYTF. The CDR3 DNA reads as TGCGCCAGCAGCCAAGAAAGGGCAAGCTATGGCTACACCTTC. V and J are TRBV4-1 and TRBJ1-2, with no clear D. Trimming took off 0 bases at V and 4 bases at J, with 9 bases between the two ends. The CDR3 contains 14 residues. CDR1 is MGHRA and CDR2 is YSYEKL in the germline V gene.

There are a few counts of this clonotype. The chain joins TRBV28 to TRBJ1-4, with 7 bases matching TRBD1. CDR3 length equals 14 residues. Germline V CDR1 and CDR2: MDHEN, SYDVKM. Losses at the gene ends were 3 bases for V and 6 bases for J; bases not matched to a gene: 4. For the CDR3, the DNA is TGTGCCAGCAGTTTGGACAGGATGGATGAAAAACTGTTTTTT. Amino acid sequence: CASSLDRMDEKLFF.

This chain links TRBV6-2 or TRBV6-3 with TRBJ2-2; possible D gene TRBD1, 6 bases. CDR1 is MNHEY, CDR2 SVGEGT, per germline. V lost 3 bases, J lost 3 bases, and 14 bases lay in between. The CDR3 spans 16 residues. The DNA for the CDR3 is TGTGCCAGCAGTTATGGTGGGGGCTCCTACACCGGGGAGCTGTTTTTT. Protein product: CASSYGGGSYTGELFF.

The V and J genes are TRBV20-1 and TRBJ1-6, with 8 nucleotides matching TRBD1. The V gene's germline CDR1 is DFQATT and CDR2 SNEGSKA (reference sequence). CDR3 length: 16 amino acids. V shed 1 base, J shed 6 bases, and the junction held 8 bases outside the gene matches. The CDR3 reads CSARGQDRGSNSPLHF. For the CDR3, the DNA is TGCAGTGCTAGAGGACAAGACAGGGGATCTAATTCACCCCTCCACTTT.

This CDR3 is CASSLVGFLGETQYF. CDR3 DNA: TGCGCCAGCAGCTTGGTTGGCTTCCTAGGGGAGACCCAGTACTTC. V usage is TRBV5-1 and J usage is TRBJ2-5; the D is unclear. The CDR3 is 15 residues long. V dropped 0 bases and J dropped 5 bases, with 14 bases sitting between them. Germline V gene sequence: CDR1 SGHRS, CDR2 YFSETQ.

The V gene is TRBV20-1, the J gene TRBJ1-2; tentative D call: TRBD1 (5 bases). From germline, CDR1 is DFQATT and CDR2 SNEGSKA (reference sequence). This CDR3 contains 13 residues. V shed 0 bases and J shed 3 bases, with 8 bases lying between them. The CDR3 is CSAREGVDYGYTF. As DNA, the CDR3 is TGCAGTGCTAGAGAGGGGGTGGACTATGGCTACACCTTC.

This clonotype was counted only a few times. V gene TRBV7-2 combines with J gene TRBJ2-3, with 13 positions matching TRBD2. The trim removed 5 bases at V and 6 bases at J, leaving 8 bases unmatched. This CDR3 region has 16 residues. CDR1 SGHTA and CDR2 FQGNSA come from the germline V gene. CDR3 nucleotide sequence: TGTGCCAGCAGCCGTAAACTAGCGGGGGGGCCTGATACGCAGTATTTT. It encodes CASSRKLAGGPDTQYF.

The DNA of the CDR3 is TGTGCCAGCAGCTTAGCAGGACAGGGGTTTGATACGCAGTATTTT. Its translation is CASSLAGQGFDTQYF. The chain has TRBV7-9 and TRBJ2-3, with 9 bases that match TRBD1. Germline V gives CDR1 SEHNR, CDR2 FQNEAQ (reference sequence). V lost 0 bases and J lost 6; bases outside the gene matches: 4. This CDR3 has 15 residues.

The V call is TRBV27, the J call TRBJ2-5, with D hard to call. V was clipped by 10 bases and J by 3 bases, with 15 bases between them. This CDR3 has 13 amino acids. The germline V gene has CDR1 MNHEY and CDR2 SMNVEV (reference sequence). CDR3 DNA: TGTGCCACCAGCCTCTGGGGAAAAGAGACCCAGTACTTC. Protein: CATSLWGKETQYF.